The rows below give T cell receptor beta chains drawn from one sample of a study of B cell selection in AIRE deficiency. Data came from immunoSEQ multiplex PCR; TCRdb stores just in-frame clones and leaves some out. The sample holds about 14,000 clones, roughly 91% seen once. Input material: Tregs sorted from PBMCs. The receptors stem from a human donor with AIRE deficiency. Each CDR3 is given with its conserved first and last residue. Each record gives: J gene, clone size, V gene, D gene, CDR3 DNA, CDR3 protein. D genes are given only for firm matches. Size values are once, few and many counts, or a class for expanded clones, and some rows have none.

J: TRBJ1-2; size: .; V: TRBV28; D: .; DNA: TGTGCCAGCACGGGGCTCGGTGGCTACACCTTC; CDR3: CASTGLGGYTF
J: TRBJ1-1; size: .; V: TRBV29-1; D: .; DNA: TGCAGCGTTTCGACAGGTGTGAACACTGAAGCTTTCTTT; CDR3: CSVSTGVNTEAFF
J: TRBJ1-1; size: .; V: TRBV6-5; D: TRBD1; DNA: TGTGCCAGCAGTTACCGATTAGGACAGGGAGCAGCTTTCTTT; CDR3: CASSYRLGQGAAFF
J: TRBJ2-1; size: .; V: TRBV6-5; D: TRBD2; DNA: TGTGCCAGCAGTTTCTTGACTAGCGGGAGAAAGAATGAGCAGTTCTTC; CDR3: CASSFLTSGRKNEQFF
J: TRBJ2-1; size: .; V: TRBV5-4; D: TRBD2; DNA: TGTGCCAGCAGCGCCGGACTAGCGGCATTCAATGAGCAGTTCTTC; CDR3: CASSAGLAAFNEQFF
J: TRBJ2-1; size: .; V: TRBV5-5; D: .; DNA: TGTGCCAGCACGACAGTGGATGAGCAGTTCTTC; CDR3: CASTTVDEQFF
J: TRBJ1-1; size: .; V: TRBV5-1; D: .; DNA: TGCGCCAGCAGCTTAAGCAGGACTAACACTGAAGCTTTCTTT; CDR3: CASSLSRTNTEAFF
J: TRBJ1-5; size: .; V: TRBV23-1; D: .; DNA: TGCGCCAGCAGTCTGAGGGGACGGGATCAGCCCCAGCATTTT; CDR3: CASSLRGRDQPQHF
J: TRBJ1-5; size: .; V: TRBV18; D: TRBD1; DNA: TGTGCCAGCTCACCACCGGGGACAGTCGGAAATCAGCCCCAGCATTTT; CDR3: CASSPPGTVGNQPQHF
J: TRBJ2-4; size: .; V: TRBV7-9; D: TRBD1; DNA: TGTGCCAGCAGCCGGGACAGTATAGCCAAAAACATTCAGTACTTC; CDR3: CASSRDSIAKNIQYF
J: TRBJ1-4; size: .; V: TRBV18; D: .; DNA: TGTGCCAGCTCACCAACTCCAGGGGAAAAACTGTTTTTT; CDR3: CASSPTPGEKLFF
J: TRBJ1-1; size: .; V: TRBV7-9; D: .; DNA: TGTGCCAGCAGCCCTACCGGGACATTGAACACTGAAGCTTTCTTT; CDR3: CASSPTGTLNTEAFF
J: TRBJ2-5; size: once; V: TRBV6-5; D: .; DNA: TGTGCCAGCAGCGGCGGCCCCATCGGGGAGACCCAGTACTTC; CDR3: CASSGGPIGETQYF
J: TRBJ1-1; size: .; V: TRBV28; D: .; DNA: TGTGCCAGCAGTTTATGGTCCCCGACAGCCTCGAACACTGAAGCTTTCTTT; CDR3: CASSLWSPTASNTEAFF
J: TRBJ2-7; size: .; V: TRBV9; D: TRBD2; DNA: TGTGCCAGCAGCCTATCAGCGGGAGGTCCCCCTTATTACGAGCAGTACTTC; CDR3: CASSLSAGGPPYYEQYF
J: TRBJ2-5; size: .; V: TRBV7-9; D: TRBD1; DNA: TGTGCCAGCAGCCCAGGGACAGGGGGCCAAGAGACCCAGTACTTC; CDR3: CASSPGTGGQETQYF
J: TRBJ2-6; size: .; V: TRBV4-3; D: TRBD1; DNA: TGCGCCAGCAGCCAAGGGGACAGGGCGAGATCCTCTGGGGCCAACGTCCTGACTTTC; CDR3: CASSQGDRARSSGANVLTF
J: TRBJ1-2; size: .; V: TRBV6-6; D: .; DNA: TGTGCCAGCAGTTACCGCGACAGGCTTACATATGGCTACACCTTC; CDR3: CASSYRDRLTYGYTF
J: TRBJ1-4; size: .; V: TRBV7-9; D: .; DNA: TGTGCCAGCAGCTTAGCGGCAGGGATCGCAACTAATGAAAAACTGTTTTTT; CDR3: CASSLAAGIATNEKLFF
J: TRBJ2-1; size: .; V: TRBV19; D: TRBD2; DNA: TGTGCCAGTAGTGGACAACTAGCGGCCGCCTACAATGAGCAGTTCTTC; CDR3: CASSGQLAAAYNEQFF
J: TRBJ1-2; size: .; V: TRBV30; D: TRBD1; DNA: TGTGCCTGGAGTGTATTATTAGGCCGGGGGACAGGGTTGCATTATGGCTACACCTTC; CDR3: CAWSVLLGRGTGLHYGYTF
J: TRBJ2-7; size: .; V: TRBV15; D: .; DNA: TGTGCCACCAGCAGAGATTCCGGCCCGGGACATCCCTACGAGCAGTACTTC; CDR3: CATSRDSGPGHPYEQYF
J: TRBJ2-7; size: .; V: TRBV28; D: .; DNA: TGTGCCAGCAGTTTAGCGGTGGGGCTCGAGCAGTACTTC; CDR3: CASSLAVGLEQYF
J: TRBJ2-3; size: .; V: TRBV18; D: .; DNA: TGTGCCAGCTCACCTCTATCGGGGAGCACAGATACGCAGTATTTT; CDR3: CASSPLSGSTDTQYF
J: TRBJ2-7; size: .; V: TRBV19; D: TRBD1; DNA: TGTGCCAGTAGCCACGCGAGGGACAGGGGGTGGGAGCAGTACTTC; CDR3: CASSHARDRGWEQYF
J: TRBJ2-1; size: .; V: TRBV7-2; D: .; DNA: TGTGCCAGCAGCTTACTCCCACTAGCCCGAAATGAGCAGTTCTTC; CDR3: CASSLLPLARNEQFF
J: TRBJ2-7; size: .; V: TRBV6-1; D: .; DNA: TGTGCCAGCAGGGGGATAGGGCCCTACGAGCAGTACTTC; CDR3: CASRGIGPYEQYF